These 9 T cell receptor beta chains share one sample of origin, sequenced in a study of T cells in localized non-small cell lung cancer. Sequencing was performed with immunoSEQ multiplex PCR; in TCRdb, only in-frame clones are kept and a portion is missing. The sample records around 2,200 clones, less than 40% being singletons. The sequencing used normal lung tissue next to the tumor, collected before any cancer treatment. Receptors originate from a female donor older than 55 with stage I squamous cell lung carcinoma.

In nucleotides, the CDR3 is TGTGCCAGCAGTCTCGGACTAGCGGGAGTAGGTACAGATACGCAGTATTTT. Encoded protein: CASSLGLAGVGTDTQYF. The chain has TRBV6-8 and TRBJ2-3, with 13 bases aligning to TRBD2. There are 17 residues in the CDR3. V shed 5 bases, J shed 3 bases, and the junction held 8 bases outside the gene matches. Germline V CDR1 and CDR2: MNHGY, SAAAGT.

CDR3 amino acids: CASSSGTGTGGEQYV. The CDR3, as DNA: TGTGCCAGCAGCTCCGGGACAGGGACTGGAGGCGAGCAGTACGTC. This chain joins TRBV11-3 and TRBJ2-7, with 9 bases lining up with TRBD1. Trimming cost V 4 bases and J 6 bases; bases outside gene matches: 10. The CDR3 loop spans 15 amino acids. Germline assignment: CDR1 SGHNT and CDR2 YENEEA.

This CDR3 is CASSIRERGYGYTF. For the CDR3, the DNA is TGTGCCAGTAGTATTCGGGAACGGGGCTATGGCTACACCTTC. The rearrangement joins TRBV19 to TRBJ1-2; D unresolved. The germline gives CDR1 LNHDA, CDR2 SQIVND (reference sequence). The ends were cut back, 3 bases at V and 4 bases at J, with 12 bases in the middle. This CDR3 region has 14 residues. The complete variable domain, with remaining parts taken from reference TRBV19 and TRBJ1-2, reads DGGITQSPKYLFRKEGQNVTLSCEQNLNHDAMYWYRQDPGQGLRLIYYSQIVNDFQKGDIAEGYSVSREKKESFPLTVTSAQKNPTAFYLCASSIRERGYGYTFGSGTRLTVV.

The chain has TRBV28 and TRBJ1-1; a weak D match, TRBD1 (5 bases). Germline V gene lookup returns CDR1 MDHEN and CDR2 SYDVKM. With 7 bases removed from V and 3 bases from J, the gap between germline ends came to 9 bases. The CDR3 is made up of 12 amino acids. The CDR3 sequence is CASKGQDTEAFF. CDR3 nucleotides: TGTGCCAGCAAGGGGCAGGACACTGAAGCTTTCTTT.

This clone came up many times. J is TRBJ2-3 and V is TRBV11-3; 7 nucleotides line up with TRBD2. The CDR3 loop spans 16 amino acids. The germline V gene encodes CDR1 SGHNT and CDR2 YENEEA. The V and J ends lost 5 bases and 3 bases, in that order; junction bases with no gene match: 11. As DNA, the CDR3 is TGTGCCAGCAGCCGAGGGGAGGGCCCTCGGACAGATACGCAGTATTTT. Encoded protein: CASSRGEGPRTDTQYF.

The chain uses TRBV25-1 and TRBJ2-7, with D perhaps assigned TRBD1 or TRBD2 (7 bases each). The CDR3 has 14 residues. The V end lost 5 bases, the J end lost 2 bases, and 13 bases lay between the germline ends. Germline-derived CDR1 and CDR2 are MGHDK and SYGVNS. The CDR3 coding sequence is TGTGCCAGCAGTCCAGCGGGGACAGCCTACGAGCAGTACTTC. Its translation: CASSPAGTAYEQYF.

The chain is built from TRBV5-1 and TRBJ1-1; no definite D call. The germline CDR1 and CDR2 sequences are SGHRS and YFSETQ. Trimming pared 0 bases from V and 1 base from J, leaving 10 bases between. The CDR3 consists of 15 residues. CDR3 bases: TGCGCCAGCAGCTTGGCCGGCGGGAGGAACACTGAAGCTTTCTTT. Encoded protein: CASSLAGGRNTEAFF.

This clone is judged large. V gene TRBV11-3 combines with J gene TRBJ2-7; TRBD2 agrees at 11 bases. This CDR3 is 20 amino acids long. Germline V CDR1 and CDR2: SGHNT, YENEEA. The junction had 20 bases not matched to a gene; V was cut back by 3 bases and J by 4 bases. CDR3 nucleotides: TGTGCCAGCAGCTTGGCCGAGGGAATGGGGCTAGCGGGAGGTGGGTACGAGCAGTACTTC. Encoded protein: CASSLAEGMGLAGGGYEQYF.

As for this clone: One end of the junction does not line up with germline, which may come from a read error. The V gene is TRBV6-4, the J gene TRBJ2-1; 9 nucleotides align to TRBD1. CDR1 and CDR2 (germline): MRHNA, SNTAGT. This CDR3 region has 18 residues. The CDR3 DNA reads TGTGCCAGCAGTTACTCATCGGGACAGGGTATCTCCTACAATGAGCAGTTCTTC. Its protein is CASSYSSGQGISYNEQFF.